Listed below are T cell receptor beta chains from one sample, sequenced in a study of tumor-infiltrating lymphocytes in primary liver carcinoma. One entry per CDR3 protein, called by TCRdb with MiXCR from the multiplex PCR reads. Counted here are about 44,000 distinct CDR3 sequences, around 75% occurring once; the ten biggest clones make up about 38%. Input material: tumor-adjacent normal liver tissue. The receptors come from a woman in her twenties or thirties with primary liver carcinoma and hepatitis B virus infection. The CDR3 runs from the conserved cysteine through the conserved F or W. D genes are given only for firm matches. Clone size appears in some rows only: once, few, many, or a class for an expanded clone.

d_gene | abundance | j_gene | v_gene | CDR3nt | CDR3aa
TRBD2 | - | TRBJ2-3 | TRBV12-3/TRBV12-4 | TGTGCAAGCAGAGGACTAGCGGGTCGCGCAGATACGCAGTATTTT | CASRGLAGRADTQYF
- | - | TRBJ1-3 | TRBV5-1 | TGCGCCAGCAGCATCACGACCGGGACCCTCTCTGGAAACACCATATATTTT | CASSITTGTLSGNTIYF
TRBD1 | - | TRBJ1-4 | TRBV29-1 | TGCAGCGTTGAAGCCGGGAGACAGGGCTATGAAAAACTGTTCTTT | CSVEAGRQGYEKLFF
- | - | TRBJ2-1 | TRBV6-2/TRBV6-3 | TGTACCAGCAGTTATGGGTTTCTAAATGAGCAGTTCTTC | CTSSYGFLNEQFF
- | once | TRBJ2-6 | TRBV29-1 | TGCTGCGTTGAACAGGGAACCTCCGGGGCCAACGTCCTGACTTTC | CCVEQGTSGANVLTF
- | - | TRBJ2-2 | TRBV11-3 | TGTGCCAGTAGCCCCACAGGGACCCGGGAGCTGTTCTTT | CASSPTGTRELFF
- | many | TRBJ2-7 | TRBV6-2/TRBV6-3 | TGTGCCAGCAGTTACGCAGTTGGGAGCTACGAGCAGTACTTC | CASSYAVGSYEQYF
- | - | TRBJ1-1 | TRBV4-2 | TGTGGCAGCAGTCAAGATATGGGCGGGAACACTGAAGCTTCCTTT | CGSSQDMGGNTEASF
- | - | TRBJ2-7 | TRBV4-3 | TGCGCCAGTAGCCAAGATGTCGGGGCCTACGAGCAGTACTTC | CASSQDVGAYEQYF
TRBD1 | - | TRBJ2-5 | TRBV4-2 | TGTGCCAGCAGCCAAGACTTTGGACAGGGGGAGACCCTGTACTTC | CASSQDFGQGETLYF
TRBD1 | - | TRBJ2-5 | TRBV6-1 | TGTGCCAGTAGCCAAACAGGGGGGTGGAGCTACGAGCATTACTTC | CASSQTGGWSYEHYF
- | - | TRBJ1-2 | TRBV29-1 | TGCAGTGTTGCAACCAAATCGGCCTATGGCTACACCTTC | CSVATKSAYGYTF
TRBD2 | - | TRBJ2-7 | TRBV7-9 | TGTGCCAGCAGCACGGGAGGCCCCACCTACGAGCAGTACTTC | CASSTGGPTYEQYF
- | - | TRBJ2-5 | TRBV29-1 | TGCAGTGCTGGTAAGGACAGTCCGGGAGAGACCCAGTACTTC | CSAGKDSPGETQYF
TRBD2 | - | TRBJ2-4 | TRBV11-1 | TGTGCCAGCAACTTTCCCGGGACTAGCGGGACCAAAAACATTCAATACTTC | CASNFPGTSGTKNIQYF
- | many | TRBJ2-7 | TRBV4-3 | TGCGCCAGCAGCCAAGATATCCCAGGGGTCCAATTCTACGAGCAGTACTTC | CASSQDIPGVQFYEQYF
TRBD1 | - | TRBJ2-7 | TRBV11-3 | TGTGTCAGCAGCAGGGGGATAGGGACGGTCCTCTACGAGCAGTACTTC | CVSSRGIGTVLYEQYF
- | - | TRBJ2-1 | TRBV6-6 | TGTACCAGCAGCCGGGGCTTAATAGCGCCCCATACTGAGCAGTTCTTC | CTSSRGLIAPHTEQFF
- | - | TRBJ2-1 | TRBV10-3 | TGTGCCATCAGTGAGTCCACGGCAAGCTCCTACAATGAGCAGCTCTTC | CAISESTASSYNEQLF
TRBD2 | - | TRBJ2-1 | TRBV7-9 | TGTGCTAGCAGCTATAGCGGGAGGGCCTTATATGAGCAGTTCTTC | CASSYSGRALYEQFF
- | - | TRBJ2-2 | TRBV11-2 | TGTGCCTGCAGCTTCTCGATGGGGGCCGGGGAGCTGTTGTTT | CACSFSMGAGELLF
- | - | TRBJ2-1 | TRBV4-3 | TGCGCCAGCAGCCAAGGGGCGGGGAGCTCCTACAATGAGCAGTTCTTC | CASSQGAGSSYNEQFF
TRBD1 | - | TRBJ1-1 | TRBV6-6 | TGTGCCAGCAGCCCACCGGGACAGGAAGCTTTCTTT | CASSPPGQEAFF
TRBD2 | - | TRBJ2-5 | TRBV7-2 | TGTGCCAGCAGCCTTTCTGGGGGCGGGAGGCAGGGGGAGACCCAGTACTTC | CASSLSGGGRQGETQYF
TRBD2 | - | TRBJ2-2 | TRBV20-1 | TGCAGTCCGCCCCAAGCGGGAGACCCCACCGGGGAGCTGTTTTTT | CSPPQAGDPTGELFF
- | - | TRBJ2-1 | TRBV7-3 | TGTGCCAGCAGCCTTCGGGGGGACAGGTACTATGAGCAGTTCTTC | CASSLRGDRYYEQFF
- | - | TRBJ2-5 | TRBV29-1 | TGCAGCGTTCGCCCTCTGATAGGGTGGGGCCGAGAGACCCAGTACTTC | CSVRPLIGWGRETQYF
- | - | TRBJ1-5 | TRBV11-2 | TGTGCCAGCAGCTTAGGCCTGGGAGGTGGCAATCAGCCCCAGCATTTT | CASSLGLGGGNQPQHF
- | - | TRBJ2-7 | TRBV11-2 | TGTGCCAGCAGCTCGGGGGCGTCCTACGAGAAGCACTTC | CASSSGASYEKHF
TRBD1 | - | TRBJ1-1 | TRBV28 | TGTGCCAGCAGTTTTTTACAGGGGAACACTGAAGCTGTCTTT | CASSFLQGNTEAVF
TRBD1 | - | TRBJ2-7 | TRBV6-1 | TGTGCCTGCAGTGAAGGGACAGGCAGCTCCTACGAGGAGTACTTC | CACSEGTGSSYEEYF
- | - | TRBJ2-2 | TRBV11-2 | TGTGCCAGCAGCTCTGTAGGGGCCGGGGAGTTGTTTTTT | CASSSVGAGELFF
TRBD1 | - | TRBJ2-5 | TRBV11-2 | TGTGCCAGCAGCACAAGAACAGGGGGCGTGAAAGAGGCCCTGTACTTC | CASSTRTGGVKEALYF
- | - | TRBJ2-3 | TRBV7-2 | TGTGCCAGCAGCTCCCGCACAAATACGCAGTATTTT | CASSSRTNTQYF
- | - | TRBJ2-5 | TRBV11-2 | TGTGCCAGCAGCCTAGATTCAGGGGGGGGGATAGAAACCCAGTGCTTC | CASSLDSGGGIETQCF
- | - | TRBJ2-1 | TRBV4-1 | TGCGCCAGCAGTCCATGGGTTAGCAGGAGTAATGAGCAGTTCTTC | CASSPWVSRSNEQFF
TRBD2 | - | TRBJ2-5 | TRBV4-1 | TGCGCCAGCAGCCAAGACACTAGCGGACAAGAGACTCAGTACTTC | CASSQDTSGQETQYF
- | few | TRBJ2-1 | TRBV10-3 | TGTGCCATCAGTGAGTTTGATAGTGAACAGTTCTTC | CAISEFDSEQFF